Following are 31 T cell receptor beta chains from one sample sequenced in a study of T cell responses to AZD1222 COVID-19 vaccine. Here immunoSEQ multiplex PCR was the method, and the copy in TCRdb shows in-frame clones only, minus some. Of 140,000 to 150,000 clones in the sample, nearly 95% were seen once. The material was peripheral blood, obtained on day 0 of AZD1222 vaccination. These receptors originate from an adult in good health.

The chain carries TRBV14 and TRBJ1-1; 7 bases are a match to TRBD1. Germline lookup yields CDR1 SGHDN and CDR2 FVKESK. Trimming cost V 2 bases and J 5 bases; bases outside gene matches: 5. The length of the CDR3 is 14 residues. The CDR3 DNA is TGTGCCAGCAGCCAATACAGGGGTGAGACTGAAGCTTTCTTT. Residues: CASSQYRGETEAFF.

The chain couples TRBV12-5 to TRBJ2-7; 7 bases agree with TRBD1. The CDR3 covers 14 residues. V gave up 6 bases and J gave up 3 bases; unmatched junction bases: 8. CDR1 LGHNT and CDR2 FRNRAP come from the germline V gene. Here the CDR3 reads CASGWDRSIYEQYF. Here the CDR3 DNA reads TGTGCTAGTGGGTGGGACAGATCTATCTACGAGCAGTACTTC.

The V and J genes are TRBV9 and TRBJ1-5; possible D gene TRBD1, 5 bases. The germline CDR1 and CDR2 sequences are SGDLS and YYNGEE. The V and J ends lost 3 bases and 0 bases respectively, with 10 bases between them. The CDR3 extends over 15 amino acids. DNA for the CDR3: TGTGCCAGCAGCGGGGGGAGGGATAGCAATCAGCCCCAGCATTTT. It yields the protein CASSGGRDSNQPQHF.

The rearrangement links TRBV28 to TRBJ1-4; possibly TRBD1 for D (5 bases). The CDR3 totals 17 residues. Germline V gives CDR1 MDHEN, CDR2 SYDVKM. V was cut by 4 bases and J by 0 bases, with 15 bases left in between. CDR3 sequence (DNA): TGTGCCAGCAGTTCCATTAAGGACACTGCAACTAATGAAAAACTGTTTTTT. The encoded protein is CASSSIKDTATNEKLFF.

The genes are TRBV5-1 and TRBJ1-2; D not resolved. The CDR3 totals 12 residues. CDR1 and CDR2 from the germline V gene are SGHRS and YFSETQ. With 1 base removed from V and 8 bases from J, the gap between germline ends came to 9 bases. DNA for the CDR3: TGCGCCAGCAGCTTGAACGGGGTGGGCTACACCTTC. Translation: CASSLNGVGYTF.

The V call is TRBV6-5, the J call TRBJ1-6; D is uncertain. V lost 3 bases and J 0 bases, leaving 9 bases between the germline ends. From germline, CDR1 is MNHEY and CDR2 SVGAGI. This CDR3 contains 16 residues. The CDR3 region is CASSYWSSSYNSPLHF. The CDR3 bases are TGTGCCAGCAGTTATTGGTCCAGCTCCTATAATTCACCCCTCCACTTT.

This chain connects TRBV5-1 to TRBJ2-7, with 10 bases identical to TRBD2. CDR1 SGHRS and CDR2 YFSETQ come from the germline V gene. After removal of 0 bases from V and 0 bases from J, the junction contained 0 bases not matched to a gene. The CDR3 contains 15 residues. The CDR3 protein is CASSLASGSSYEQYF. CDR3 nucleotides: TGCGCCAGCAGCTTGGCTAGCGGGAGCTCCTACGAGCAGTACTTC.

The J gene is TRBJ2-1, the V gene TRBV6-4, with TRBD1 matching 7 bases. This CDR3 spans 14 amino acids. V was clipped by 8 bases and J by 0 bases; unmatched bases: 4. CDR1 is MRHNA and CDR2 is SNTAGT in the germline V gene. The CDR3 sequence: CASEGDSSYNEQFF. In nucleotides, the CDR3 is TGTGCCAGCGAGGGGGACAGCTCCTACAATGAGCAGTTCTTC.

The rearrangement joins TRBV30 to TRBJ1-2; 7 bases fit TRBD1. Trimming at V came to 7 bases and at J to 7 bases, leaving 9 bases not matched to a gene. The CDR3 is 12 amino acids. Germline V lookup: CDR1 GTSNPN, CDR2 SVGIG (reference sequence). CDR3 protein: CAFRDSFGGYTF. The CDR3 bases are TGTGCCTTTCGGGACAGTTTTGGTGGCTACACCTTC.

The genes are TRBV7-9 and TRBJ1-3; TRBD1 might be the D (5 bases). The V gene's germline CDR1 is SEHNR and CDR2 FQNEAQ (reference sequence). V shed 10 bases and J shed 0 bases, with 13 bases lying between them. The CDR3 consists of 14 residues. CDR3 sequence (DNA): TGTGCCACCCACCGGGGGGTCTCTGGAAACACCATATATTTT. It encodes CATHRGVSGNTIYF. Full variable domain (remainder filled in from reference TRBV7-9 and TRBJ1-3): DTGVSQNPRHKITKRGQNVTFRCDPISEHNRLYWYRQTLGQGPEFLTYFQNEAQLEKSRLLSDRFSAERPKGSFSTLEIQRTEQGDSAMYLCATHRGVSGNTIYFGEGSWLTVV.

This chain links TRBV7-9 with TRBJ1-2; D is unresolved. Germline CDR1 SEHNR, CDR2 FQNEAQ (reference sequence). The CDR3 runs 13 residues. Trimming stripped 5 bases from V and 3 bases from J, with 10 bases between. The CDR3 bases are TGTGCCAGCAGCCAAAACTATTACTATGGCTACACCTTC. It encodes CASSQNYYYGYTF.

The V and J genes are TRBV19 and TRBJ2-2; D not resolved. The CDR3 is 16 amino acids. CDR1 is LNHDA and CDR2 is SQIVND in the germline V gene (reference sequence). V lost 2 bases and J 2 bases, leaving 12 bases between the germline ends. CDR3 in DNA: TGTGCCAGTAGTATACGAGACTCCTCAAACACCGGGGAGCTGTTTTTT. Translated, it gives CASSIRDSSNTGELFF.

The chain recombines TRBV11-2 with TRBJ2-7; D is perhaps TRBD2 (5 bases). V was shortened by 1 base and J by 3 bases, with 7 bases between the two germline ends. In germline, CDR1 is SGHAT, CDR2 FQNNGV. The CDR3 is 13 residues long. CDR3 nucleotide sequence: TGTGCCAGCAGCTTAGGGACTTACTACGAGCAGTACTTC. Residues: CASSLGTYYEQYF.

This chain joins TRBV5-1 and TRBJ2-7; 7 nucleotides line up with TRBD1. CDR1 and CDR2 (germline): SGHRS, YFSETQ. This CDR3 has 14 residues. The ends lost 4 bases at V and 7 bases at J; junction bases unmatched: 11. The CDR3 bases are TGCGCCAGCAGCCACTCAACAGGGGTGGGGGAGCAGTACTTC. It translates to CASSHSTGVGEQYF.

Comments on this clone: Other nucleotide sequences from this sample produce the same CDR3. CDR3 sequence (DNA): TGTGCCAGCAGCCAAGATCCGGGGAACACTGAAGCTTTCTTT. Translated: CASSQDPGNTEAFF. This chain links TRBV3-1 (or the pseudogene TRBV3-2) with TRBJ1-1; D gene unclear. Germline V CDR1 and CDR2: LGHDT, YNNKEL (reference sequence). The CDR3 is made up of 14 amino acids. The ends were cut back, 0 bases at V and 1 base at J, with 6 bases in the middle.

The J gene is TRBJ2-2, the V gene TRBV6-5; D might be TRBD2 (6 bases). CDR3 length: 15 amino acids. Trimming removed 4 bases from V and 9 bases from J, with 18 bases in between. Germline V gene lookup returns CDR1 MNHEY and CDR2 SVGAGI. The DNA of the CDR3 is TGTGCCAGCAGTTCCCTCACCCGGCGGGGTAGGGAGCTGTTTTTT. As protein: CASSSLTRRGRELFF.

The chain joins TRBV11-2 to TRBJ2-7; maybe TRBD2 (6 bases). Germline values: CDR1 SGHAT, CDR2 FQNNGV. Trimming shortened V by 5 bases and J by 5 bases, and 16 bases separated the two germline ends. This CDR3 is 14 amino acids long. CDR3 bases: TGTGCCAGCAGCCCTAGCGACAGTAACAACGAGCAGTACTTC. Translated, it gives CASSPSDSNNEQYF.

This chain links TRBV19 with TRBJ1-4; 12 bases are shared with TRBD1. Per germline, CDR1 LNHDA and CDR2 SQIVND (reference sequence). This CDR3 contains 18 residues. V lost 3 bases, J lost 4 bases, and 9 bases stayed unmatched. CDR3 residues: CASSIDRDRGLLNEKLFF. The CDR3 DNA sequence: TGTGCCAGTAGTATTGACCGGGACAGGGGGCTACTTAATGAAAAACTGTTTTTT.

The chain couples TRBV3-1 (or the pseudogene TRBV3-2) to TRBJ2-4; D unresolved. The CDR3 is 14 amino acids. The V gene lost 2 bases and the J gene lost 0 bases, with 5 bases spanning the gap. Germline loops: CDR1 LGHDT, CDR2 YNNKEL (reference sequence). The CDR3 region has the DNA TGTGCCAGCAGCCAATGGGGAGCCAAAAACATTCAGTACTTC. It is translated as CASSQWGAKNIQYF.

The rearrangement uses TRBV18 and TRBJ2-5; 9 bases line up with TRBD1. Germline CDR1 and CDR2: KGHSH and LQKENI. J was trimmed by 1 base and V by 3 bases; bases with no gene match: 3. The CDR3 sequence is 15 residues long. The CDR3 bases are TGTGCCAGCTCACCTATGGGACAGGGCCAAGAGACCCAGTACTTC. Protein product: CASSPMGQGQETQYF.

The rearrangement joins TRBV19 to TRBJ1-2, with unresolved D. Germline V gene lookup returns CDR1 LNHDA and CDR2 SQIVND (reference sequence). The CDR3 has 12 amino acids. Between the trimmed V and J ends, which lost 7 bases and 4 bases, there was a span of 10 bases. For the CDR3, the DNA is TGTGCCAGTACCCAGCGGGGCTATGGCTACACCTTC. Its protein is CASTQRGYGYTF.

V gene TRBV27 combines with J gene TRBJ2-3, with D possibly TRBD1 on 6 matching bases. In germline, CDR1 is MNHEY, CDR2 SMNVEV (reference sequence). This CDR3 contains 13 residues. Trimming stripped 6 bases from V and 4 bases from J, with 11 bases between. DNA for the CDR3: TGTGCCAGCAGGCCCCAGGGGCCAGATACGCAGTATTTT. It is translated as CASRPQGPDTQYF.

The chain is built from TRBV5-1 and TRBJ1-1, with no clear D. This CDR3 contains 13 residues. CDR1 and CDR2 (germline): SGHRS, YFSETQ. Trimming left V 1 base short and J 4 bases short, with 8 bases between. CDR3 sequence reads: CASSLRRATEAFF. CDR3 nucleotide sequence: TGCGCCAGCAGCTTGAGAAGGGCCACTGAAGCTTTCTTT.

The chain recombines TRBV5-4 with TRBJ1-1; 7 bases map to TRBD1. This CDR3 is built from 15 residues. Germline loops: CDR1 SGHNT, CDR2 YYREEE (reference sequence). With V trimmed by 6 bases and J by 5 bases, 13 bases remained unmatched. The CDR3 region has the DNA TGTGCCAGCACCAGGGGGGGGCCAGGGGAGACTGAAGCTTTCTTT. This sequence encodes CASTRGGPGETEAFF.

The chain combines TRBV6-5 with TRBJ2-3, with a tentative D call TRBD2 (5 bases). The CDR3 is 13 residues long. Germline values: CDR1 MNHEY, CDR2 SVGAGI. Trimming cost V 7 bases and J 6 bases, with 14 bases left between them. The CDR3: CASTRTPRDTQYF. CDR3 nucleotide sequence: TGTGCCAGCACAAGGACTCCCCGGGATACGCAGTATTTT.

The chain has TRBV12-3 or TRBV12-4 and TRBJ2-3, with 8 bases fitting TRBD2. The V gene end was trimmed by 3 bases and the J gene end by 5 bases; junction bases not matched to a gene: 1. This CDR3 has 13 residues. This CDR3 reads CASSLREEDTQYF. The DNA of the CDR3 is TGTGCCAGCAGTTTGCGGGAGGAAGATACGCAGTATTTT.

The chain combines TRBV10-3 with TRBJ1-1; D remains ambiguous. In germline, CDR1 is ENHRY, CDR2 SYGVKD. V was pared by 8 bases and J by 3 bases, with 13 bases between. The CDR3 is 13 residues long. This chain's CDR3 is CAIQPGADTEAFF. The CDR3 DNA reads TGTGCCATCCAACCCGGCGCAGACACTGAAGCTTTCTTT.

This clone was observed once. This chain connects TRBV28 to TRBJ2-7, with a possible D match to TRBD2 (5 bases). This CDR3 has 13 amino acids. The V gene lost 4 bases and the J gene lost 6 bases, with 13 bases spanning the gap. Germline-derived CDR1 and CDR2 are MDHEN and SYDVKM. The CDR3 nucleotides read TGTGCCAGCAGTTCCGGACGGGGTACCGAGCAGTACTTC. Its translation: CASSSGRGTEQYF.

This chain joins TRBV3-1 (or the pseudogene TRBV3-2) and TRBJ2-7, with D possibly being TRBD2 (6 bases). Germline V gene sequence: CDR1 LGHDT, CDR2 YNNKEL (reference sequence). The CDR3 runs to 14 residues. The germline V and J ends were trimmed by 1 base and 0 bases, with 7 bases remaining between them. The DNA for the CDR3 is TGTGCCAGCAGCCAAGGTAGCGGCTCCTACGAGCAGTACTTC. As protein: CASSQGSGSYEQYF.

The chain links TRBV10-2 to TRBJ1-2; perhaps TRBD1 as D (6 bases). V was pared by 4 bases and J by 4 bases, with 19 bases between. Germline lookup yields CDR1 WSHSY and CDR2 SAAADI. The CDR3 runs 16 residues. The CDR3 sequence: CASSGARGSGFYGYTF. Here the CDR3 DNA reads TGCGCCAGCAGTGGAGCCAGGGGTTCGGGCTTCTATGGCTACACCTTC.

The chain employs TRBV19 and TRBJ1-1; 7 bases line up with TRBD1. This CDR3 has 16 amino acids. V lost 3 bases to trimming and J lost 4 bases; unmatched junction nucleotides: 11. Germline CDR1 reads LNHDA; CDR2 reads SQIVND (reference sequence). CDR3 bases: TGTGCCAGTAGTATGCCCACCAACAGGGGTGGCACTGAAGCTTTCTTT. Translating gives CASSMPTNRGGTEAFF.